These T cell receptor beta chains were read from a single sample in a study of shared clonotypes between healthy human individuals. Clones were sequenced by immunoSEQ multiplex PCR, and TCRdb holds only the in-frame ones, with some missing. The repertoire consists of around 2.1 million clones, with 90% to 95% occurring once and the leading ten covering 1.5% to 2%. The sequencing input was naive CD8+ T cells from PBMCs. The origin of the receptors is a man younger than 30 in good health. Some clones in this sample may be carry-over from other donors' samples. The CDR3 runs from the conserved cysteine through the conserved F or W. A D gene is named only where the DNA matches it firmly. The size field is filled for only some rows; it gives once, few, many or a size class.

V	size	J	D	DNA	CDR3
TRBV29-1	.	TRBJ1-2	.	TGCAGCGTTGAGAGGCTAGGCAACTATGGCTACACCTTC	CSVERLGNYGYTF
TRBV30	once	TRBJ2-1	.	TGTGCCTGGAGTGTTGACCCCTACAATGAGCAGTTCTTC	CAWSVDPYNEQFF
TRBV11-3	.	TRBJ2-1	.	TGTGCCAGCAGCTTAGGCTCCTACAATGAGCAGTTCTTC	CASSLGSYNEQFF
TRBV27	.	TRBJ1-2	.	TGTGCCAGCAGTACGACGGGAGGCTATGGCTACACCTTC	CASSTTGGYGYTF
TRBV27	.	TRBJ2-3	TRBD2	TGTGCCAGCAGTCCTGGACAGGGACTAGCGGCAGATACGCAGTATTTT	CASSPGQGLAADTQYF
TRBV6-6	.	TRBJ2-7	.	TGTGCCAGCAGTTACGAAGACAGATGGTACTTC	CASSYEDRWYF
TRBV30	.	TRBJ1-1	.	TGTGCCTGGAGTCAGGGCCCGGCGACTGAAGCTTTCTTT	CAWSQGPATEAFF
TRBV4-1	.	TRBJ2-2	TRBD1	TGCGCCAGCAGCCAAGTGCAGGGGGATATCACCGGGGAGCTGTTTTTT	CASSQVQGDITGELFF
TRBV29-1	.	TRBJ2-7	TRBD2	TGCAGCGCCACTGGGGGGGTTTACTCCTACGAGCAGTACTTC	CSATGGVYSYEQYF
TRBV7-2	.	TRBJ2-3	TRBD2	TGTGCCAGCAGCTTAGGTGGGATAGCGGGAGTCGCAGATACGCAGTATTTT	CASSLGGIAGVADTQYF
TRBV5-1	.	TRBJ2-7	TRBD1	TGCGCCAGCAGCTGGGGGACAGGGGACGAGCAGTACTTC	CASSWGTGDEQYF
TRBV2	.	TRBJ2-7	.	TGTGCCAGCAGCGACTCCGTTGAGAAATTCGGCGAGCAGTACTTC	CASSDSVEKFGEQYF
TRBV5-4	.	TRBJ1-1	TRBD1	TGTGCCAGCAGTTCACCGGGACAGGGGATCGCTGAAGCTTTCTTT	CASSSPGQGIAEAFF
TRBV15	.	TRBJ1-2	.	TGTGCCACCAGGGAACTTTCGTATGGCTACACCTTC	CATRELSYGYTF
TRBV28	once	TRBJ1-2	.	TGTGCCAGCAATCCTCATAGACAGGACTATGGCTACACCTTC	CASNPHRQDYGYTF
TRBV7-7	.	TRBJ2-1	TRBD2	TGTGCCAGCAGCTTAGGGACTAGCGGGGGGATTTACAATGAGCAGTTCTTC	CASSLGTSGGIYNEQFF
TRBV30	.	TRBJ2-1	.	TGTGCCTGGAGTGCACCGACGTCAGGCTACAATGAGCAGTTCTTC	CAWSAPTSGYNEQFF
TRBV4-2	.	TRBJ2-7	.	TGTGCCAGCAGCCAAGTTGTGCCTTTGGGGCAGCTTGCTAGGGAGCAGTACTTC	CASSQVVPLGQLAREQYF
TRBV29-1	once	TRBJ2-5	TRBD1	TGCAGCGCGCGGAAGGGACAGACCAAGGGGGAGACCCAGTACTTC	CSARKGQTKGETQYF
TRBV30	.	TRBJ2-7	.	TGTGCCTGGGGGAATTTCAGGTCCAGATACGAGCAGTACTTC	CAWGNFRSRYEQYF
TRBV5-8	.	TRBJ1-5	.	TGTGCCAGCAGCTTGGGGGGGTTAAGCAATCAGCCCCAGCATTTT	CASSLGGLSNQPQHF
TRBV4-2	.	TRBJ2-7	TRBD2	TGTGCCAGCAGCCTCGGAGCGGGAGGGTCCTACGAGCAGTACTTC	CASSLGAGGSYEQYF
TRBV7-9	.	TRBJ2-1	.	TGTGCCAGCAGCTTAGCAAACCCCAATGAGCAGTTCTTC	CASSLANPNEQFF
TRBV27	.	TRBJ2-7	.	TGTGCCAGCTCGGTTAGTAACTCCTACGAGCAGTACTTC	CASSVSNSYEQYF
TRBV27	.	TRBJ2-1	.	TGTGCCAGCAGTCCCTCCGTAGGGGAGGTGGCCTACAATGAGCAGTTCTTC	CASSPSVGEVAYNEQFF
TRBV18	.	TRBJ1-2	TRBD1	TGTGCCAGCTCACCATCGGGACAGGGGATCTATGGCTACACCTTC	CASSPSGQGIYGYTF
TRBV5-4	.	TRBJ2-1	.	TGTGCCAGCACTCCGAACTCCGCACAATACAATGAGCAGTTCTTC	CASTPNSAQYNEQFF
TRBV27	.	TRBJ2-2	.	TGTGCCAGCACCCAAGGGCCGGGAGCGGCCACCGGGGAGCTGTTTTTT	CASTQGPGAATGELFF
TRBV7-2	few	TRBJ2-2	.	TGTGCCAGCAGCTACCACGTCTCCGGGGAGCTGTTTTTT	CASSYHVSGELFF
TRBV7-2	.	TRBJ2-5	.	TGTGCCAGCAGCTTAGAGGTTGAAGCGTTAGAGACCCAGTACTTC	CASSLEVEALETQYF
TRBV6-5	once	TRBJ1-1	.	TGTGCCAGCAGATTGACATCGAACACTGAAGCTTTCTTT	CASRLTSNTEAFF
TRBV27	.	TRBJ2-1	TRBD2	TGTGCCAGCAGTTTATCGCCGGGAGGAAGGGATGAGCAGTTCTTC	CASSLSPGGRDEQFF
TRBV4-2	.	TRBJ2-7	.	TGTGCCAGCAGCCAACCGTCCTACGAGCAGTACTTC	CASSQPSYEQYF
TRBV27	.	TRBJ2-1	.	TGTGCCAGCAGTCCCAGGGCGATTGGGGACAATGAGCAGTTCTTC	CASSPRAIGDNEQFF
TRBV27	.	TRBJ2-6	.	TGTGCCAGCAGGACCTCTGGGGCCAACGTCCTGACTTTC	CASRTSGANVLTF
TRBV28	.	TRBJ2-7	.	TGTGCCACCACCTGGACAGCCCACTCCTACGAGCAGTACTTC	CATTWTAHSYEQYF
TRBV28	.	TRBJ2-1	TRBD1	TGTGCCAGCAGTCCGGGACAGTCCTACAATGAGCAGTTCTTC	CASSPGQSYNEQFF
TRBV10-1	few	TRBJ1-1	.	TGCGCCAGCAGTGAGTCTTGGGGCGCTGAAGCTTTCTTT	CASSESWGAEAFF
TRBV28	.	TRBJ1-1	.	TGTGCCAGCTTCCGGGGTTGGACTTTCTTT	CASFRGWTFF
TRBV5-6	.	TRBJ2-7	TRBD1	TGTGCCAGCAGCTCCGGGACAGGGCTACCGGGCGAGCAGTACTTC	CASSSGTGLPGEQYF
TRBV11-2	.	TRBJ2-5	TRBD2	TGTGCCAGCAGCCACCCAGCGGGAGGGTGGTTAGAGACCCAGTACTTC	CASSHPAGGWLETQYF
TRBV7-2	.	TRBJ2-7	.	TGTGCCAGCAGCCGGTTACTGGAGAGGGGTGAGCAGTACTTC	CASSRLLERGEQYF
TRBV6-5	.	TRBJ2-1	.	TGTGCCAGCAGTCCGCCAAACTCTGAGCAGTTCTTC	CASSPPNSEQFF
TRBV28	.	TRBJ1-1	.	TGTGCCAGCAGTTCCCCCCAAGAGGTGAACACTGAAGCTTTCTTT	CASSSPQEVNTEAFF
TRBV4-2	once	TRBJ1-2	.	TGTGCCAGCAGCCAATTTATGGCATATGGCTACACCTTC	CASSQFMAYGYTF
TRBV28	.	TRBJ1-1	.	TGTGCCAGCAGTTTCCCCGGCACTGAAGCTTTCTTT	CASSFPGTEAFF
TRBV19	.	TRBJ2-7	.	TGTGCCAGTGGATTAGGGACAACCTACGAGCAGTACTTC	CASGLGTTYEQYF
TRBV29-1	once	TRBJ2-4	.	TGCAGCGTAGGTATGCCCAAAAACATTCAGTACTTC	CSVGMPKNIQYF
TRBV29-1	.	TRBJ2-5	.	TGCAGCGTTTGGGTTTTTCCCCAAGAGACCCAGTACTTC	CSVWVFPQETQYF
TRBV30	.	TRBJ2-7	.	TGTGCCTGGAGTCCGGGACACGGCTACGAGCAGTACTTC	CAWSPGHGYEQYF
TRBV27	.	TRBJ2-5	TRBD1	TGTGCCAGCAGTTTCCAGGGGGCGCGGGAGACCCAGTACTTC	CASSFQGARETQYF
TRBV19	.	TRBJ1-1	TRBD1	TGTGCCAGTAGTAAACAGGGGGCTGAAGCTTTCTTT	CASSKQGAEAFF
TRBV28	once	TRBJ2-5	.	TGTGCCAGCAGTTACGCGGCCAGGGGAGAGACCCAGTACTTC	CASSYAARGETQYF
TRBV7-9	.	TRBJ2-2	.	TGTGCCAGCAGCATGACAGGTTCCGGGGAGCTGTTTTTT	CASSMTGSGELFF
TRBV29-1	.	TRBJ1-5	.	TGCAGCGTCGGGGACCGGGAAAGCCAGCCCCAGCATTTT	CSVGDRESQPQHF
TRBV10-3	.	TRBJ2-3	.	TGTGCCATCAGTTCCCGCTCTGCAACAGATACGCAGTATTTT	CAISSRSATDTQYF
TRBV9	.	TRBJ2-5	.	TGTGCCAGCAGCCCTGTTCCGGAGGGACCCCAAGAGACCCAGTACTTC	CASSPVPEGPQETQYF
TRBV7-9	.	TRBJ2-3	TRBD1	TGTGCCAGCAGTTCCGGGACAGGGGAAGATACGCAGTATTTT	CASSSGTGEDTQYF
TRBV29-1	.	TRBJ1-1	TRBD1	TGCAGCGCCCGGACAGGGGGCGCCTCGGCTTTCTTT	CSARTGGASAFF